Below are 27 T cell receptor beta chains sequenced from a single sample in a study of shared clonotypes between healthy human individuals. Profiled with immunoSEQ multiplex PCR; TCRdb holds only in-frame clones, not every one. Found here are just over 2,000,000 clones, 95% of them singletons; the top ten hold roughly 0.13%. Sequencing used naive CD4+ T cells sorted from blood. As for subset: CD45RA+ positively selected. The source is a young man in good health.

This chain links TRBV5-4 with TRBJ2-5; no definite D call. The CDR3 length is 13 residues. Germline CDR1 reads SGHNT; CDR2 reads YYREEE (reference sequence). With 2 bases removed from V and 2 bases from J, the gap between germline ends came to 7 bases. The CDR3 region has the DNA TGTGCCAGCAGCTTCAGCATACAAGAGACCCAGTACTTC. This codes for CASSFSIQETQYF.

This clone was counted a few times. The rearrangement joins TRBV19 to TRBJ1-6; weak D call: TRBD1 (6 bases). The germline V and J ends were trimmed by 5 bases and 0 bases, with 11 bases remaining between them. Germline V gene lookup returns CDR1 LNHDA and CDR2 SQIVND (reference sequence). CDR3 size: 16 residues. The CDR3 DNA sequence: TGTGCCAGTAGTCCGCGGACAGCCTCCTATAATTCACCCCTCCACTTT. Amino acid sequence: CASSPRTASYNSPLHF.

The V call is TRBV28, the J call TRBJ2-2, with 10 bases lining up with TRBD2. The V gene end was trimmed by 6 bases and the J gene end by 4 bases; junction bases not matched to a gene: 5. This CDR3 region has 15 residues. Looked up from germline, CDR1 is MDHEN and CDR2 is SYDVKM. The CDR3 sequence: CASSLAGGGTGELFF. CDR3 nucleotides: TGTGCCAGCAGCTTAGCGGGGGGAGGCACCGGGGAGCTGTTTTTT.

The chain combines TRBV19 with TRBJ1-2; D gene unclear. V was shortened by 6 bases and J by 4 bases, with 6 bases between the two germline ends. The V gene's germline CDR1 is LNHDA and CDR2 SQIVND (reference sequence). This CDR3 contains 11 residues. The CDR3 nucleotides are TGTGCCAGTAGGGAGAGCTATGGCTACACCTTC. The encoded protein is CASRESYGYTF.

The chain uses TRBV5-8 and TRBJ1-2, with TRBD1 matching 8 bases. CDR3 size: 16 residues. The germline gives CDR1 SGHTS, CDR2 YDEGEE. Trimming cost V 4 bases and J 4 bases; bases outside gene matches: 12. The CDR3 coding sequence is TGTGCCAGCAGCCGCTCCTTGACAGGGGCCCCCTATGGCTACACCTTC. It specifies CASSRSLTGAPYGYTF.

Here the CDR3 reads CARMRTGDGNTIYF. Written as DNA, the CDR3 is TGTGCCCGAATGAGGACAGGGGATGGAAACACCATATATTTT. V and J are TRBV6-6 and TRBJ1-3; 9 positions match TRBD1. Germline trimming cut 11 bases from V and 3 bases from J; bases unmatched to any gene: 8. This CDR3 is 14 amino acids long. The germline gives CDR1 MNHNY, CDR2 SVGAGI (reference sequence).

The genes are TRBV7-2 and TRBJ2-5, with D maybe TRBD1 (5 bases). CDR1 is SGHTA and CDR2 is FQGNSA in the germline V gene. V was cut by 2 bases and J by 2 bases, with 21 bases left in between. The CDR3 consists of 18 residues. CDR3 loop: CASSLSVDHRTRQETQYF. Written as DNA, the CDR3 is TGTGCCAGCAGCTTATCAGTAGACCATCGGACAAGACAAGAGACCCAGTACTTC.

The chain carries TRBV10-3 and TRBJ1-1, with 8 positions matching TRBD1. V lost 3 bases to trimming and J lost 2 bases; unmatched junction nucleotides: 2. This CDR3 spans 14 amino acids. CDR1 and CDR2 from the germline V gene are ENHRY and SYGVKD. CDR3 amino acids: CAISDQGANTEAFF. CDR3 DNA sequence: TGTGCCATCAGTGATCAGGGGGCCAACACTGAAGCTTTCTTT.

Of note for this clone: Other DNA sequences from this sample encode an identical CDR3 as well. V gene TRBV5-1 combines with J gene TRBJ1-1, with 11 bases fitting TRBD1. Unmatched junction bases numbered 4, after V lost 4 bases and J lost 5 bases. There are 14 residues in the CDR3. The germline CDR1 and CDR2 sequences are SGHRS and YFSETQ. CDR3 loop: CASSPGTGGTEAFF. The CDR3 DNA is TGCGCCAGCAGCCCCGGGACAGGGGGTACTGAAGCTTTCTTT.

The count of this clone is one. The CDR3 protein is CAISDYSGHLQETQYF. The CDR3 coding sequence is TGTGCCATCAGTGACTATAGCGGGCACCTCCAAGAGACCCAGTACTTC. The gene calls are TRBV10-3 and TRBJ2-5; 7 bases match TRBD2. The V segment lost 3 bases and the J segment 1 base; nucleotides outside the gene matches: 8. This CDR3 comprises 16 residues. Germline CDR1 ENHRY, CDR2 SYGVKD.

The genes are TRBV10-1 and TRBJ1-5; perhaps TRBD1 as D (5 bases). The germline V and J ends were trimmed by 5 bases and 7 bases, with 9 bases remaining between them. The germline CDR1 and CDR2 sequences are WNHNN and SYGVQD (reference sequence). This CDR3 comprises 12 residues. In nucleotides, the CDR3 is TGCGCCAGCAGTACAGACAGACAGCCCCAGCATTTT. Protein sequence: CASSTDRQPQHF.

This chain uses TRBV5-1 with TRBJ2-2; 9 bases are a match to TRBD2. CDR1 is SGHRS, CDR2 YFSETQ, per germline. The length of the CDR3 is 17 residues. Losses at the gene ends were 0 bases for V and 1 base for J; bases not matched to a gene: 4. CDR3 amino acids: CASSLASSGKNTGELFF. Written as DNA, the CDR3 is TGCGCCAGCAGCTTGGCGTCTAGCGGGAAGAACACCGGGGAGCTGTTTTTT. Combining the CDR3 with reference TRBV5-1 and TRBJ2-2 gives the whole variable domain KAGVTQTPRYLIKTRGQQVTLSCSPISGHRSVSWYQQTPGQGLQFLFEYFSETQRNKGNFPGRFSGRQFSNSRSEMNVSTLELGDSALYLCASSLASSGKNTGELFFGEGSRLTVL.

The V and J genes are TRBV9 and TRBJ1-4; tentative D call: TRBD1 (5 bases). The CDR3 runs 15 residues. In germline, CDR1 is SGDLS, CDR2 YYNGEE. V dropped 1 base and J dropped 3 bases, with 10 bases sitting between them. The CDR3 region has the DNA TGTGCCAGCAGCGTATGGGGGGAGGCTAATGAAAAACTGTTTTTT. Translation gives CASSVWGEANEKLFF.

V usage is TRBV28 and J usage is TRBJ1-4; TRBD1 might be the D (6 bases). This CDR3 has 11 residues. Germline CDR1 reads MDHEN; CDR2 reads SYDVKM. V shed 11 bases and J shed 8 bases, with 12 bases lying between them. CDR3 in DNA: TGTGCCTCCGGGGGGGGCGAAAAACTGTTTTTT. The encoded protein is CASGGGEKLFF.

This chain uses TRBV10-3 with TRBJ2-2; no firm D call. The CDR3 has 18 amino acids. The germline CDR1 and CDR2 sequences are ENHRY and SYGVKD. Trimming removed 0 bases from V and 2 bases from J, with 16 bases in between. CDR3 sequence: CAISESPPTQLNTGELFF. DNA for the CDR3: TGTGCCATCAGTGAGTCCCCACCCACGCAACTCAACACCGGGGAGCTGTTTTTT.

The chain employs TRBV13 and TRBJ1-4; no clear D gene. The V gene lost 0 bases and the J gene lost 7 bases, with 9 bases spanning the gap. The CDR3 extends over 14 amino acids. The V gene's germline CDR1 is PRHDT and CDR2 FYEKMQ (reference sequence). The CDR3 region is CASSLGRAGEKLFF. The CDR3 nucleotides are TGTGCCAGCAGCTTAGGGCGGGCTGGTGAAAAACTGTTTTTT.

The chain recombines TRBV5-1 with TRBJ2-3; a weak D match, TRBD2 (5 bases). The CDR3 loop spans 16 amino acids. Germline V lookup: CDR1 SGHRS, CDR2 YFSETQ. V lost 4 bases and J lost 4, with 19 bases in between. The CDR3 DNA is TGCGCCAGCAGCCAATCGGAGGTGATAAGGGCAGATACGCAGTATTTT. This gives the protein CASSQSEVIRADTQYF.

CDR3 protein: CASSSESSGYSYNEQFF. In DNA, the CDR3 is TGCGCCAGCAGCTCGGAATCTAGCGGGTACTCCTACAATGAGCAGTTCTTC. The rearrangement uses TRBV5-1 and TRBJ2-1; the match to TRBD2 covers 8 bases. This CDR3 is 17 amino acids long. Germline CDR1 and CDR2: SGHRS and YFSETQ. J lost 0 bases, V lost 3 bases, and 8 bases had no gene match.

This sequence joins TRBV10-2 and TRBJ2-7, with a weak D call TRBD2 (5 bases). Germline V gives CDR1 WSHSY, CDR2 SAAADI. This CDR3 has 14 amino acids. V was pared by 5 bases and J by 2 bases, with 13 bases between. CDR3 in DNA: TGCGCCAGCAGTCCCGGGATTTTAGCCTACGAGCAGTACTTC. It specifies CASSPGILAYEQYF.

About this clone itself: The same CDR3 is also encoded by other DNA sequences in this sample. J is TRBJ2-2 and V is TRBV10-1; 8 bases are shared with TRBD2. Germline-derived CDR1 and CDR2 are WNHNN and SYGVQD (reference sequence). This CDR3 has 15 amino acids. V lost 5 bases, J lost 4 bases, and 6 bases stayed unmatched. The CDR3 loop reads CASSPGTSVTGELFF. The CDR3 coding sequence is TGCGCCAGCAGTCCCGGGACTAGTGTCACCGGGGAGCTGTTTTTT.

This sequence joins TRBV28 and TRBJ1-5; D possibly corresponds to TRBD1 (5 bases). The V end was cut by 8 bases, the J end by 1 base, with 15 bases between. This CDR3 is 15 amino acids long. Germline loops: CDR1 MDHEN, CDR2 SYDVKM. The CDR3 here is CASLPSGSSNQPQHF. CDR3 nucleotides: TGTGCCAGCTTACCTTCAGGGTCAAGCAATCAGCCCCAGCATTTT.

CDR3 in amino acids: CSSQGRNTGELFF. Written as DNA, the CDR3 is TGCAGCTCTCAAGGGAGGAACACCGGGGAGCTGTTTTTT. The rearrangement links TRBV29-1 to TRBJ2-2, with a weak D call TRBD2 (5 bases). This CDR3 contains 13 residues. Looked up from germline, CDR1 is SQVTM and CDR2 is ANQGSEA. Deletions cut 8 bases from V and 1 base from J, with 11 bases between.

V gene TRBV7-8 combines with J gene TRBJ1-4, with unresolved D. Per the germline V gene, CDR1 is SGHVS and CDR2 is FQNEAQ. The CDR3 spans 15 residues. The V and J ends lost 2 bases and 5 bases respectively, with 12 bases between them. The CDR3 DNA is TGTGCCAGCAGCTTAATGTCAGACTTCAATGAAAAACTGTTTTTT. This translates into CASSLMSDFNEKLFF.

The chain uses TRBV19 and TRBJ2-2; TRBD1 might be the D (6 bases). In germline, CDR1 is LNHDA, CDR2 SQIVND (reference sequence). V was pared by 2 bases and J by 0 bases, with 13 bases between. The CDR3 covers 17 residues. CDR3 coding DNA: TGTGCCAGTAGTATATTTACAGGGAGCGCGAACACCGGGGAGCTGTTTTTT. Amino acids: CASSIFTGSANTGELFF.

The rearrangement joins TRBV28 to TRBJ1-2; TRBD1 might be the D (5 bases). V lost 2 bases and J 4 bases, leaving 14 bases between the germline ends. The CDR3 consists of 15 residues. CDR1 and CDR2 from the germline V gene are MDHEN and SYDVKM. The CDR3 DNA sequence: TGTGCCAGCAGTTTACTCCAGGGAGTTGGCTATGGCTACACCTTC. Translated: CASSLLQGVGYGYTF.

The rearrangement uses TRBV5-4 and TRBJ2-1; 7 bases match TRBD1. J lost 0 bases, V lost 6 bases, and 6 bases had no gene match. The V gene's germline CDR1 is SGHNT and CDR2 YYREEE (reference sequence). The CDR3 length is 15 residues. CDR3: CASKPGQSSYNEQFF. DNA of the CDR3: TGTGCCAGCAAGCCGGGACAGAGCTCCTACAATGAGCAGTTCTTC.

This clone is a singleton in its sample. V usage is TRBV5-5 and J usage is TRBJ2-2; weak D call: TRBD2 (5 bases). V was shortened by 0 bases and J by 5 bases, with 14 bases between the two germline ends. The CDR3 runs 16 residues. CDR1 is SGHKS, CDR2 YYEKEE, per germline (reference sequence). The CDR3: CASSLGLLRGTGELFF. As DNA, the CDR3 is TGTGCCAGCAGCTTGGGACTACTGCGCGGTACCGGGGAGCTGTTTTTT.